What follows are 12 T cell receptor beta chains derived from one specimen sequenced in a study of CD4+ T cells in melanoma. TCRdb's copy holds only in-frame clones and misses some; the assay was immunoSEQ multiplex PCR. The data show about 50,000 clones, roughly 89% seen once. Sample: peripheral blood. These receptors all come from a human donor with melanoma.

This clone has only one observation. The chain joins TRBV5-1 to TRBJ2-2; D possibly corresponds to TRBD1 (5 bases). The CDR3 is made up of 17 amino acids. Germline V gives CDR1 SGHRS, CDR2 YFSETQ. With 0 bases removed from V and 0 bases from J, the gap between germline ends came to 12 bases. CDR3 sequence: CASSLALGVPNTGELFF. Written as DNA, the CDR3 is TGCGCCAGCAGCTTGGCCTTAGGGGTCCCGAACACCGGGGAGCTGTTTTTT.

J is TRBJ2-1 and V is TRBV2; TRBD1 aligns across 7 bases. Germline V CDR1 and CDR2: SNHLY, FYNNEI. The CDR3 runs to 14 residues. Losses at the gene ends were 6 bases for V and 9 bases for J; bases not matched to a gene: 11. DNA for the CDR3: TGTGCCAGCAGGGCAACGACAGGGTTCGGTGAGCAGTTCTTC. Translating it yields CASRATTGFGEQFF.

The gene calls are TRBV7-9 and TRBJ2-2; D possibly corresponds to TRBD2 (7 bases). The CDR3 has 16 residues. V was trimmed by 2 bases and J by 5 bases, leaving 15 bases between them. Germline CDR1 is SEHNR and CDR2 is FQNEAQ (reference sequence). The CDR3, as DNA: TGTGCCAGCAGCTTACTGGGGGGGCCAGAAACCGGGGAGCTGTTTTTT. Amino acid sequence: CASSLLGGPETGELFF.

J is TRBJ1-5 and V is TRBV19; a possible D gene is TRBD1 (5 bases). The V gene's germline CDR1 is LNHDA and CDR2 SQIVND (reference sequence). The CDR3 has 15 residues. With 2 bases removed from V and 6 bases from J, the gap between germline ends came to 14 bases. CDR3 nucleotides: TGTGCCAGTAGTATATGGCTCATCGGGGGTCAGCCCCAGCATTTT. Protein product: CASSIWLIGGQPQHF.

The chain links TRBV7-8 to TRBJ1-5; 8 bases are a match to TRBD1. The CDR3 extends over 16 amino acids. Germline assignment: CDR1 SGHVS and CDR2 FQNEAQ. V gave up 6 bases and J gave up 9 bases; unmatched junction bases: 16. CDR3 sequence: CASSLGGQGAGVPQHF. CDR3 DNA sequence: TGTGCCAGCAGTCTTGGGGGCCAGGGGGCGGGGGTGCCCCAGCATTTT.

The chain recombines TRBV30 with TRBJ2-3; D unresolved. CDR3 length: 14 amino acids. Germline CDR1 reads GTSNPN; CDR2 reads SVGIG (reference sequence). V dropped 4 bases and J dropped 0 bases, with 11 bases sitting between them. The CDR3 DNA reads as TGTGCCTGGAAAGGTGGAACTAGCACAGATACGCAGTATTTT. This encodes CAWKGGTSTDTQYF.

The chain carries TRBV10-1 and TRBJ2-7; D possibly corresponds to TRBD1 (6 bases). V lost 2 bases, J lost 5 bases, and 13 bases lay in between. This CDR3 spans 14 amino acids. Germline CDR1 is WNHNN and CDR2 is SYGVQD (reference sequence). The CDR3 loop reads CASSEISTGNEQYF. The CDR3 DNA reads TGCGCCAGCAGTGAGATCAGTACAGGGAACGAGCAGTACTTC.

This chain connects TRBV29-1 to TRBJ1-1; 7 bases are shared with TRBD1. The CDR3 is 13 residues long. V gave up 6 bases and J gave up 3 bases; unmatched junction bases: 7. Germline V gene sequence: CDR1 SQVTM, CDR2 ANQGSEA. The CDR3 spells CSVETGMDTEAFF. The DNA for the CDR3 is TGCAGCGTCGAGACAGGGATGGACACTGAAGCTTTCTTT.

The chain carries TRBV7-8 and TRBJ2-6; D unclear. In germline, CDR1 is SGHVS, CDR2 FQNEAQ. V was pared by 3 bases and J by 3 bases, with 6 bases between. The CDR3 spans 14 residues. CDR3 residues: CASSLGLGANVLTF. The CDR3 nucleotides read TGTGCCAGCAGCTTGGGCCTTGGGGCCAACGTCCTGACTTTC. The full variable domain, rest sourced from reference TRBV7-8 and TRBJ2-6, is GAGVSQSPRYKVAKRGQDVALRCDPISGHVSLFWYQQALGQGPEFLTYFQNEAQLDKSGLPSDRFFAERPEGSVSTLKIQRTQQEDSAVYLCASSLGLGANVLTFGAGSRLTVL.

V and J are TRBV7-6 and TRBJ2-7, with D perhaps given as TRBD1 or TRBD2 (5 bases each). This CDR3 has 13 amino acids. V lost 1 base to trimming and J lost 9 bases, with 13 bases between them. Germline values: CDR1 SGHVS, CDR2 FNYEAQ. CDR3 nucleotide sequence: TGTGCCAGCAGCTTAGAGGCTCAGGGAGTGCAGTACTTC. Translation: CASSLEAQGVQYF.

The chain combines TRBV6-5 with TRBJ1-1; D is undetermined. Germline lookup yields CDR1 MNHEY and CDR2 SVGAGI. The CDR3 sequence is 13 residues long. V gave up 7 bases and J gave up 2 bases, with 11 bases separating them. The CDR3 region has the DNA TGTGCCAGCAAACAAGAGCTCAACACTGAAGCTTTCTTT. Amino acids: CASKQELNTEAFF.

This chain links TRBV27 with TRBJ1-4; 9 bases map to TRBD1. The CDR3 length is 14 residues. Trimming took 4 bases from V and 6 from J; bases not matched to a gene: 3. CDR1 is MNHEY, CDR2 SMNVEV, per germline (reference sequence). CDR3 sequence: CASSSGQGHEKLFF. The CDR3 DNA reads TGTGCCAGCAGTTCGGGACAGGGTCATGAAAAACTGTTTTTT.